This T cell receptor beta chain was observed in a study of blood T cell repertoires in COVID-19. About the study: The United States, Italy and Spain provided the acute and convalescent COVID-19 samples. PBMCs, B-cell-depleted T cells, or T cells provided the cDNA or gDNA that made up the material.

Authors' data handling: Quantification of nucleated cells was approximated via reference gene primer amplification. Clones were sequenced by immunoSEQ multiplex PCR, and TCRdb holds only the in-frame ones, with some missing. V, J and clone size are those of that table, while D and trimming were read from the DNA. The sample shows nearly 90,000 clones, approximately 89% of them seen only once. Per the germline V gene, CDR1 is LGHNA and CDR2 is YNFKEQ. This CDR3 has 14 amino acids. V lost 1 base to trimming and J lost 4 bases, with 7 bases between them. The sequence was obtained from a man aged 60 to 75 with acute or convalescent COVID-19. V gene TRBV4-2 combines with J gene TRBJ1-4, with D perhaps TRBD1 (6 bases). The sample was peripheral blood. Written as DNA, the CDR3 is TGTGCCAGCAGCCAAGGGACAGTTAATGAAAAACTGTTTTTT. Translating it yields CASSQGTVNEKLFF.